This T cell receptor beta chain is drawn from a study of regulatory T cells in long-lasting Graves disease. Regarding the study as a whole: Persistent Graves' patients possessed reduced TCR diversity relative to recently diagnosed ones.

CDR3 regions were amplified by Arm-PCR using iRepertoire HTBI primers to build TCR beta libraries. TCRdb fed the multiplex PCR reads into MiXCR, producing one record per CDR3 protein. Among about 560,000 distinct CDR3 sequences listed, roughly a sixth were seen once. The time point here: newly diagnosed GD, antithyroid drugs for less than 3 months. PBMC-extracted RNA yielded the TCR library. The V end was cut by 8 bases, the J end by 5 bases, with 15 bases between. There are 13 residues in the CDR3. Germline CDR1 is SQVTM and CDR2 is ANQGSEA. This clonotype came up a few times. What it binds is not known. These same records also appear under a second study, on T cells in Graves' hyperthyroidism and ophthalmopathy. This second study says: HTBI primers were employed in a first-round RT-PCR of the TCR CDR3.

The material was peripheral blood mononuclear cells (PBMCs), obtained at new diagnosis, from a patient treated with antithyroid drugs. This sequence was found in a man between 18 and 29 years old with Graves disease. This chain links TRBV29-1 with TRBJ2-2, with D tentatively TRBD2 (6 bases). The CDR3 reads CSPTPRETGELFF. CDR3 DNA sequence: TGCAGCCCAACCCCGCGGGAAACCGGGGAGCTGTTTTTT.